The rows below give T cell receptor beta chains drawn from one sample of a study of patients and donors after allogeneic stem cell transplantation. A single record per CDR3 protein comes from TCRdb applying MiXCR to the RT-PCR reads. The table includes some 160,000 distinct CDR3 sequences, approximately 25% detected once. Sequenced sample: blood, either unsorted or a sorted T cell fraction (not recorded which). These receptors came from a human donor who was either an allogeneic HSCT recipient or a stem cell or donor lymphocyte infusion donor (not recorded which). It is not recorded whose cells these are; they may come from a transplant donor. Each CDR3 is given with its conserved first and last residue. D genes are given only for firm matches. Rows may omit the clone size; those that give it use once, few, many or a size class.

TRBJ2-2,TRBV5-1,.,.,CASSTDPGELFF,TGCGCCAGCAGCACCGACCCCGGGGAGCTGTTTTTT
TRBJ1-3,TRBV2,.,.,CASSVFDTWISGNTIYF,TGTGCCAGCAGTGTTTTTGACACGTGGATCTCTGGAAACACCATATATTTT
TRBJ2-2,TRBV19,.,TRBD1,CASSIVGQGAVGELFF,TGTGCCAGTAGTATAGTTGGACAGGGGGCGGTCGGGGAGCTGTTTTTT
TRBJ1-1,TRBV6-6,.,.,CASRSSRVPDGALSLNTEAFF,TGTGCCAGCAGATCTTCCAGGGTGCCCGATGGAGCACTTTCTTTGAACACTGAAGCTTTCTTT
TRBJ2-2,TRBV20-1,once,TRBD2,CSAKAGGPSELFF,TGCAGTGCCAAAGCGGGGGGGCCTTCGGAGCTGTTTTTT
TRBJ1-1,TRBV20-1,many,.,CSARDPGQNTEAFF,TGCAGTGCTAGAGACCCGGGACAGAACACTGAAGCTTTCTTT
TRBJ2-1,TRBV6-5,.,.,CASSYSLGSNEQFF,TGTGCCAGCAGTTACTCCTTGGGGAGTAATGAGCAGTTCTTC
TRBJ2-1,TRBV5-1,.,.,CASSLGASTNGNEQFF,TGCGCCAGCAGCTTGGGAGCTAGCACGAACGGCAATGAGCAGTTCTTC
TRBJ2-5,TRBV7-9,few,.,CASSTSQGETQYF,TGTGCCAGCAGCACAAGTCAGGGAGAGACCCAGTACTTC
TRBJ2-7,TRBV11-3,.,TRBD2,CASSTYRPSGPSYEQYF,TGTGCCAGCAGCACATACCGCCCTAGCGGGCCCTCCTACGAGCAGTACTTC
TRBJ2-7,TRBV6-5,few,.,CASTSNGYEQYF,TGTGCCAGCACGTCTAACGGATACGAGCAGTACTTC
TRBJ2-7,TRBV20-1,few,TRBD2,CSASGGAFLAIYEQYF,TGCAGTGCTAGCGGGGGGGCGTTCCTGGCAATCTACGAGCAGTACTTC
TRBJ2-7,TRBV13,.,.,CASSEGPYEQYF,TGTGCCAGCAGCGAAGGGCCATACGAGCAGTACTTC
TRBJ2-1,TRBV29-1,.,TRBD1,CSVVGQGAGNEQFF,TGCAGCGTTGTGGGACAGGGGGCGGGGAATGAGCAGTTCTTC
TRBJ1-2,TRBV14,.,.,CASSQDSETPYGYTF,TGTGCCAGCAGCCAAGATTCAGAAACGCCGTATGGCTACACCTTC
TRBJ2-1,TRBV11-2,.,.,CASSLDQTLVQFF,TGTGCCAGCAGCTTAGATCAGACGTTGGTTCAGTTCTTC
TRBJ2-7,TRBV5-6,.,.,CASSSAAPSSYEQYF,TGTGCCAGCAGCTCCGCGGCACCAAGCTCCTACGAGCAGTACTTC
TRBJ1-4,TRBV27,few,.,CASSPFPRRTNEKLFF,TGTGCCAGCAGTCCCTTCCCCAGGAGGACTAATGAAAAACTGTTTTTT
TRBJ2-7,TRBV12-3/TRBV12-4,.,.,CASRNDDTYEQYF,TGTGCCAGCAGAAACGACGACACTTACGAGCAGTACTTC
TRBJ1-1,TRBV18,many,TRBD1,CASSLSTGGNTEAFF,TGTGCCAGCTCACTCTCGACAGGGGGGAACACTGAAGCTTTCTTT
TRBJ2-7,TRBV14,.,.,CASSQERTEGGLTYEQYF,TGTGCCAGCAGCCAAGAGAGAACCGAAGGGGGTTTAACCTACGAGCAGTACTTC
TRBJ2-4,TRBV7-2,few,.,CASSPSQGPIQYF,TGTGCCAGCAGCCCTTCCCAGGGACCCATTCAGTACTTC
TRBJ2-1,TRBV7-2,.,.,CASSRALGVDHNEQFF,TGTGCCAGCAGCCGGGCGTTAGGGGTAGACCACAATGAGCAGTTCTTC
TRBJ2-2,TRBV4-1,.,.,CASSLVGGVSTGELFF,TGCGCCAGCAGCCTCGTAGGGGGAGTAAGCACCGGGGAGCTGTTTTTT
TRBJ1-4,TRBV12-3/TRBV12-4,.,.,CASSFRATNEKLFF,TGTGCCAGCAGTTTTAGGGCCACTAATGAAAAACTGTTTTTT
TRBJ1-1,TRBV5-5,.,.,CASTLSVTTEAFF,TGTGCCAGCACCCTGTCCGTCACCACTGAAGCTTTCTTT
TRBJ2-3,TRBV24-1,.,.,CATSGSSTDTQYF,TGTGCCACCAGTGGCAGCAGCACAGATACGCAGTATTTT
TRBJ2-3,TRBV5-1,.,.,CASSFRGWVTDTQYF,TGCGCCAGCAGCTTTAGAGGTTGGGTCACAGATACGCAGTATTTT
TRBJ2-1,TRBV12-3/TRBV12-4,few,.,CASSLLGQGTYNEQFF,TGTGCCAGCAGTCTACTAGGTCAGGGCACGTACAATGAGCAGTTCTTC
TRBJ2-2,TRBV7-8,.,TRBD1,CASSTYIWDSQGTGELFF,TGTGCCAGCAGCACGTACATCTGGGACAGTCAGGGCACCGGGGAGCTGTTTTTT
TRBJ1-2,TRBV5-6,many,.,CASSLAVGGYTF,TGTGCCAGCAGCTTGGCCGTGGGGGGCTACACCTTC
TRBJ1-2,TRBV27,.,TRBD1,CASSLLIQGGYYGYTF,TGTGCCAGCAGTCTCCTGATCCAGGGGGGTTACTATGGCTACACCTTC
TRBJ1-5,TRBV5-1,few,.,CASSLTGIDGPQHF,TGCGCCAGCAGCTTGACAGGTATCGATGGGCCCCAGCATTTT
TRBJ1-5,TRBV7-2,few,TRBD1,CASSFTGAHQPQHF,TGTGCCAGCAGCTTCACAGGGGCTCATCAGCCCCAGCATTTT
TRBJ1-6,TRBV4-1,few,.,CASSHSSSYNSPLHF,TGCGCCAGCAGCCATTCAAGCTCCTATAATTCACCCCTCCACTTT
TRBJ2-3,TRBV10-3,.,TRBD1,CAIQTGFGTDTQYF,TGTGCCATCCAGACAGGGTTTGGTACAGATACGCAGTATTTT
TRBJ1-4,TRBV5-1,.,TRBD1,CASSTQGRKDEKLFF,TGCGCCAGCAGCACACAGGGGAGGAAGGATGAAAAACTGTTTTTT
TRBJ1-1,TRBV19,.,TRBD1,CASSIFPDRVYTEAFF,TGTGCCAGTAGTATATTCCCGGACAGGGTTTACACTGAAGCTTTCTTT
TRBJ2-3,TRBV4-1,once,.,CASSQERGNGGTDTQYF,TGCGCCAGCAGCCAAGAGCGAGGCAACGGTGGAACAGATACGCAGTATTTT
TRBJ2-7,TRBV20-1,.,.,CSAREGRSYEQYF,TGCAGTGCTAGAGAGGGCAGATCCTACGAGCAGTACTTC
TRBJ2-3,TRBV29-1,.,.,CSVGLADSTDTQYF,TGCAGCGTTGGTTTGGCGGATAGCACAGATACGCAGTATTTT
TRBJ2-3,TRBV5-1,.,.,CASSLRRGRLTDTQYF,TGCGCCAGCAGCTTGAGGAGGGGGAGACTCACAGATACGCAGTATTTT
TRBJ2-1,TRBV5-1,.,TRBD2,CASSLAPKVAGLSSSYNEQFF,TGCGCCAGCAGCTTGGCCCCCAAGGTAGCGGGTCTATCAAGCTCCTACAATGAGCAGTTCTTC
TRBJ1-1,TRBV27,few,TRBD1,CASSLLRDRVPNTEAFF,TGTGCCAGCAGTCTTCTCCGGGACAGGGTTCCGAACACTGAAGCTTTCTTT
TRBJ1-1,TRBV29-1,.,.,CSVDSPDLNTEAFF,TGCAGCGTTGATTCCCCGGATCTGAACACTGAAGCTTTCTTT
TRBJ1-1,TRBV29-1,many,.,CSVEPRLNTEAFF,TGCAGCGTTGAACCCCGACTGAACACTGAAGCTTTCTTT
TRBJ1-1,TRBV20-1,few,.,CSAGLNTEAFF,TGCAGTGCTGGATTGAACACTGAAGCTTTCTTT
TRBJ2-7,TRBV20-1,few,.,CSAREGAYEQYF,TGCAGTGCTAGAGAGGGGGCCTACGAGCAGTACTTC
TRBJ2-1,TRBV5-6,few,TRBD2,CASSPPPSGNNNEQFF,TGTGCCAGCAGCCCCCCGCCTAGCGGGAATAACAATGAGCAGTTCTTC
TRBJ1-1,TRBV5-1,.,TRBD1,CASSKGQGEEAFF,TGCGCCAGCAGCAAAGGACAGGGGGAGGAAGCTTTCTTT
TRBJ1-4,TRBV5-1,many,.,CASSRGATNEKLFF,TGCGCCAGCAGCCGTGGAGCAACTAATGAAAAACTGTTTTTT
TRBJ1-5,TRBV6-5,few,.,CASSLTEYNQPQHF,TGTGCCAGCAGCTTAACAGAATACAATCAGCCCCAGCATTTT
TRBJ1-1,TRBV5-1,many,.,CASSSQRMNTEAFF,TGCGCCAGCAGCTCACAGAGAATGAACACTGAAGCTTTCTTT
TRBJ2-5,TRBV5-5,once,.,CASSLMAEQETQYF,TGTGCCAGCAGCTTGATGGCAGAACAAGAGACCCAGTACTTC